The 12 T cell receptor beta chains below were found in one sample sequenced in a study of shared clonotypes between healthy human individuals. Repertoires were generated with immunoSEQ multiplex PCR, while TCRdb's copy carries only in-frame clones and drops some. The table lists 1.5 million to 2.5 million clones, about 95% of them singletons. Naive CD8 cells, CD45RO-negative and positively selected for CCR7, excluded terminally differentiated effector memory CD45RA+ cells. The sequenced sample consisted of naive CD8+ T cells sorted from blood. Every receptor here comes from a man between 18 and 35 years old in good health.

Comment on this clone: One base away lies a much larger clone, so this may be a sequencing read error. Within the sample, other DNA sequences also encode this same CDR3. The chain recombines TRBV2 with TRBJ2-3; D is unclear. The CDR3 is 11 amino acids. The germline V gene encodes CDR1 SNHLY and CDR2 FYNNEI. Trimming shortened V by 7 bases and J by 2 bases, and 4 bases separated the two germline ends. CDR3 residues: CASTFTDTQYF. In DNA, the CDR3 is TGTGCCAGCACCTTCACAGATACGCAGTATTTT. The complete variable domain, with remaining parts taken from reference TRBV2 and TRBJ2-3, reads EPEVTQTPSHQVTQMGQEVILRCVPISNHLYFYWYRQILGQKVEFLVSFYNNEISEKSEIFDDQFSVERPDGSNFTLKIRSTKLEDSAMYFCASTFTDTQYFGPGTRLTVL.

This CDR3 is CASSLGETSDGYEQYF. CDR3 DNA sequence: TGTGCCAGCAGTTTAGGGGAGACTAGCGATGGGTACGAGCAGTACTTC. V usage is TRBV27 and J usage is TRBJ2-7, with 8 bases fitting TRBD2. Trimming at V came to 2 bases and at J to 4 bases, leaving 10 bases not matched to a gene. The CDR3 contains 16 residues. CDR1 and CDR2 (germline): MNHEY, SMNVEV (reference sequence).

Only one count was recorded for this clone. V is TRBV4-3 and J is TRBJ2-1, with TRBD1 matching over 9 bases. From germline, CDR1 is LGHNA and CDR2 YSLEER. The length of the CDR3 is 16 residues. V was pared by 0 bases and J by 7 bases, with 7 bases of the junction left unmatched. The DNA for the CDR3 is TGCGCCAGCAGCCAAGAGTATGGGACAGGGTTGAATGAGCAGTTCTTC. Protein product: CASSQEYGTGLNEQFF.

V gene TRBV6-5 combines with J gene TRBJ1-1, with TRBD1 as a possible D gene (6 bases). The V and J ends lost 2 bases and 6 bases respectively, with 13 bases between them. The CDR3 runs 14 residues. The germline V gene encodes CDR1 MNHEY and CDR2 SVGAGI. Here the CDR3 reads CASSYGGRSAEAFF. The CDR3 nucleotides are TGTGCCAGCAGTTACGGGGGGCGGAGTGCTGAAGCTTTCTTT.

The V gene is TRBV4-3, the J gene TRBJ1-1, with 8 bases aligning to TRBD1. CDR1 is LGHNA and CDR2 is YSLEER in the germline V gene. J lost 4 bases, V lost 3 bases, and 7 bases had no gene match. The CDR3 is made up of 15 amino acids. CDR3 nucleotides: TGCGCCAGCAGCCAGAGGACAGGGTCGGGCACTGAAGCTTTCTTT. Protein sequence: CASSQRTGSGTEAFF.

With regard to this clone: This same CDR3 is encoded by further DNA sequences in the sample. This chain connects TRBV27 to TRBJ2-1; 8 bases line up with TRBD1. This CDR3 is 16 amino acids long. The germline V gene encodes CDR1 MNHEY and CDR2 SMNVEV (reference sequence). The trim removed 5 bases at V and 4 bases at J, leaving 10 bases unmatched. The CDR3: CASSPSTGEFYNEQFF. DNA for the CDR3: TGTGCCAGCAGTCCCTCGACAGGGGAATTTTACAATGAGCAGTTCTTC.

V usage is TRBV6-5 and J usage is TRBJ2-5; D gene ambiguous. CDR3 size: 13 residues. Germline V CDR1 and CDR2: MNHEY, SVGAGI. The ends were cut back, 0 bases at V and 4 bases at J, with 6 bases in the middle. The CDR3 region has the DNA TGTGCCAGCAGTTACTCGATGGTAGAGACCCAGTACTTC. Protein sequence: CASSYSMVETQYF.

The V gene is TRBV9, the J gene TRBJ2-6, with D unclear. Germline V gene sequence: CDR1 SGDLS, CDR2 YYNGEE. The CDR3 length is 16 residues. V was cut by 3 bases and J by 4 bases, with 14 bases left in between. The DNA of the CDR3 is TGTGCCAGCAGCGCGAGGACCGATACCGGGGCCAACGTCCTGACTTTC. This sequence encodes CASSARTDTGANVLTF.

The chain links TRBV6-1 to TRBJ1-1; D remains unclear. The CDR3 spans 12 residues. Per germline, CDR1 MNHNS and CDR2 SASEGT. V gave up 2 bases and J gave up 7 bases, with 8 bases separating them. Here the CDR3 reads CASSETGGEAFF. CDR3 in DNA: TGTGCCAGCAGTGAAACGGGAGGTGAAGCTTTCTTT.

The CDR3 sequence: CASSLGAGGPNEQFF. DNA for the CDR3: TGTGCCAGCAGCTTGGGAGCGGGAGGGCCTAATGAGCAGTTCTTC. The chain has TRBV5-6 and TRBJ2-1; TRBD2 aligns across 10 bases. The germline V gene encodes CDR1 SGHDT and CDR2 YYEEEE. The ends lost 0 bases at V and 7 bases at J; junction bases unmatched: 4. The CDR3 spans 15 residues.

CDR3 coding DNA: TGTGCCACCTCAGGGGCGAGCTCCTACGAGCAGTACTTC. Translating it yields CATSGASSYEQYF. This chain connects TRBV7-9 to TRBJ2-7; weak D call: TRBD1 (6 bases). The ends were cut back, 10 bases at V and 0 bases at J, with 13 bases in the middle. Germline lookup yields CDR1 SEHNR and CDR2 FQNEAQ (reference sequence). The CDR3 runs to 13 residues.

This chain uses TRBV28 with TRBJ1-1, with no clear D. CDR3 length: 18 amino acids. Germline-derived CDR1 and CDR2 are MDHEN and SYDVKM. V lost 3 bases and J 1 base, leaving 21 bases between the germline ends. CDR3 bases: TGTGCCAGCAGTTTGGATGGGGTCGGCTTGGAGCGGAACACTGAAGCTTTCTTT. Translating it yields CASSLDGVGLERNTEAFF. Full variable domain (outside the CDR3, taken from reference TRBV28 and TRBJ1-1): DVKVTQSSRYLVKRTGEKVFLECVQDMDHENMFWYRQDPGLGLRLIYFSYDVKMKEKGDIPEGYSVSREKKERFSLILESASTNQTSMYLCASSLDGVGLERNTEAFFGQGTRLTVV.